Below are 24 T cell receptor beta chains sequenced from a single sample in a study of shared clonotypes between healthy human individuals. Measured with immunoSEQ multiplex PCR; TCRdb has only the in-frame clones, and not every one. The sample lists 1.5 million to 2.5 million clones, around 96% occurring once. In the naive CD8 group, cells lacked CD45RO and were positively selected for CCR7, so terminally differentiated effector memory CD45RA+ cells were left out. Sequencing used naive CD8+ T cells sorted from blood. Receptors were obtained from a young man in good health.

The gene calls are TRBV5-6 and TRBJ2-7; D is possibly TRBD1 (7 bases). The germline gives CDR1 SGHDT, CDR2 YYEEEE. CDR3 size: 15 residues. Deletions cut 6 bases from V and 4 bases from J, with 20 bases between. Here the CDR3 reads CASTGITEGAYEQYF. The CDR3 region has the DNA TGTGCCAGCACTGGCATAACGGAGGGGGCGTACGAGCAGTACTTC.

The chain combines TRBV5-4 with TRBJ2-1; D may match TRBD1 or TRBD2 (6 bases each). The germline CDR1 and CDR2 sequences are SGHNT and YYREEE (reference sequence). V lost 2 bases to trimming and J lost 7 bases, with 10 bases between them. The CDR3 spans 13 residues. In nucleotides, the CDR3 is TGTGCCAGCAGCTTTTTAGGGGGGAATGAGCAGTTCTTC. It codes for CASSFLGGNEQFF.

There are a few counts of this clone. The chain employs TRBV4-1 and TRBJ2-5, with TRBD2 matching over 8 bases. V trimming: 1 base; J trimming: 1 base; junction bases outside the gene matches: 14. Per the germline V gene, CDR1 is MGHRA and CDR2 is YSYEKL. This CDR3 has 19 residues. The CDR3 region has the DNA TGCGCCAGCAGCCAAGTTGCAAGCAGTGGTAGCGGGATCCAAGAGACCCAGTACTTC. Its translation is CASSQVASSGSGIQETQYF.

The chain employs TRBV27 and TRBJ2-5, with D unclear. The germline V and J ends were trimmed by 5 bases and 1 base, with 14 bases remaining between them. Looked up from germline, CDR1 is MNHEY and CDR2 is SMNVEV (reference sequence). The CDR3 extends over 15 amino acids. CDR3 protein: CASSPGSIPQETQYF. The CDR3 DNA sequence: TGTGCCAGCAGTCCCGGCTCGATCCCCCAAGAGACCCAGTACTTC.

This rearrangement joins TRBV5-1 to TRBJ2-5, with a possible D match to TRBD1 (6 bases). Germline V gene lookup returns CDR1 SGHRS and CDR2 YFSETQ. Between the trimmed V and J ends, which lost 0 bases and 1 base, there was a span of 10 bases. This CDR3 has 15 amino acids. CDR3 in DNA: TGCGCCAGCAGCTTGGGGACAGACGTCCAAGAGACCCAGTACTTC. This encodes CASSLGTDVQETQYF.

The chain is built from TRBV5-4 and TRBJ2-7; weak D call: TRBD2 (5 bases). The germline V gene encodes CDR1 SGHNT and CDR2 YYREEE (reference sequence). This CDR3 is 14 amino acids long. Trimming took 5 bases from V and 0 from J, leaving 12 bases between them. The CDR3 nucleotides are TGTGCCAGCAGTGAATCGGGGAGCTCCTACGAGCAGTACTTC. It is translated as CASSESGSSYEQYF. Drawing the rest from reference TRBV5-4 and TRBJ2-7, the complete variable domain is ETGVTQSPTHLIKTRGQQVTLRCSSQSGHNTVSWYQQALGQGPQFIFQYYREEENGRGNFPPRFSGLQFPNYSSELNVNALELDDSALYLCASSESGSSYEQYFGPGTRLTVT.

V gene TRBV7-9 combines with J gene TRBJ2-2; D is uncertain. With 3 bases removed from V and 2 bases from J, the gap between germline ends came to 7 bases. The CDR3 extends over 14 amino acids. Germline lookup yields CDR1 SEHNR and CDR2 FQNEAQ (reference sequence). For the CDR3, the DNA is TGTGCCAGCAGCTTGGGGATCAACACCGGGGAGCTGTTTTTT. As protein: CASSLGINTGELFF.

Comments on this clone: At the DNA level, this CDR3 is encoded by other sequences in the same sample as well. The V and J genes are TRBV28 and TRBJ1-1; no definite D call. The CDR3 runs to 12 residues. Germline V gene data show CDR1 as MDHEN and CDR2 as SYDVKM. Trimming took 6 bases from V and 7 from J, leaving 12 bases between them. The CDR3 DNA is TGTGCCAGCAGCCTAGGGATCGGTGAAGCTTTCTTT. Translating gives CASSLGIGEAFF.

The chain carries TRBV5-1 and TRBJ1-1, with 7 bases aligning to TRBD1. J was trimmed by 4 bases and V by 3 bases; bases with no gene match: 3. Germline assignment: CDR1 SGHRS and CDR2 YFSETQ. The CDR3 covers 13 residues. This CDR3 reads CASSSTGFTEAFF. The CDR3 DNA sequence: TGCGCCAGCAGCTCGACAGGGTTCACTGAAGCTTTCTTT.

The CDR3 region has the DNA TGCGCCAGCAGCCAAGACGCACTCGAAGGCTACAATGAGCAGTTCTTC. Protein product: CASSQDALEGYNEQFF. This rearrangement joins TRBV4-1 to TRBJ2-1; no firm D call. The CDR3 sequence is 16 residues long. V was pared by 0 bases and J by 3 bases, with 12 bases between. Germline CDR1 is MGHRA and CDR2 is YSYEKL.

The rearrangement uses TRBV27 and TRBJ1-3, with 9 positions matching TRBD1. This CDR3 region has 16 residues. Per the germline V gene, CDR1 is MNHEY and CDR2 is SMNVEV (reference sequence). After removal of 6 bases from V and 4 bases from J, the junction contained 10 bases not matched to a gene. The CDR3: CASRPLTGGAGNTIYF. The CDR3 DNA sequence: TGTGCCAGCAGACCTCTTACAGGGGGCGCCGGAAACACCATATATTTT.

The chain recombines TRBV12-5 with TRBJ1-1, with no clear D. Looked up from germline, CDR1 is LGHNT and CDR2 is FRNRAP. Between the trimmed V and J ends, which lost 10 bases and 6 bases, there was a span of 12 bases. The CDR3 has 11 amino acids. CDR3 DNA sequence: TGTGCTATCATTCGGGGTCCTGAAGCTTTCTTT. It codes for CAIIRGPEAFF.

CDR3 DNA sequence: TGTGCCAGCAGTTTAGGGGGGGATAATTCACCCCTCCACTTT. As protein: CASSLGGDNSPLHF. The V call is TRBV27, the J call TRBJ1-6; tentative D call: TRBD1 (5 bases). The germline gives CDR1 MNHEY, CDR2 SMNVEV (reference sequence). The CDR3 runs to 14 residues. Trimming took 2 bases from V and 5 from J, leaving 7 bases between them.

The J gene is TRBJ1-1, the V gene TRBV20-1, with D tentatively TRBD1 (6 bases). V was clipped by 5 bases and J by 7 bases, with 8 bases between them. This CDR3 spans 10 amino acids. Germline CDR1 is DFQATT and CDR2 is SNEGSKA (reference sequence). CDR3: CSAGDNEAFF. DNA of the CDR3: TGCAGTGCTGGGGACAATGAAGCTTTCTTT.

This chain links TRBV5-6 with TRBJ2-2, with 8 nucleotides matching TRBD1. CDR1 and CDR2 from the germline V gene are SGHDT and YYEEEE. This CDR3 region has 16 residues. Trimming removed 5 bases from V and 2 bases from J; junction bases left unmatched: 8. CDR3 DNA sequence: TGTGCCAGCAGTTACCGACAGGGGTTCAACACCGGGGAGCTGTTTTTT. Translation gives CASSYRQGFNTGELFF. Using reference TRBV5-6 and TRBJ2-2 for the parts outside the CDR3, the full variable domain is DAGVTQSPTHLIKTRGQQVTLRCSPKSGHDTVSWYQQALGQGPQFIFQYYEEEERQRGNFPDRFSGHQFPNYSSELNVNALLLGDSALYLCASSYRQGFNTGELFFGEGSRLTVL.

The V and J genes are TRBV11-2 and TRBJ2-7, with a possible D match to TRBD2 (5 bases). The CDR3 totals 16 residues. The germline gives CDR1 SGHAT, CDR2 FQNNGV. The ends were cut back, 5 bases at V and 0 bases at J, with 17 bases in the middle. In DNA, the CDR3 is TGTGCCAGCAGCCCCCTTGGAGCGGCCCTCTCCTACGAGCAGTACTTC. Protein sequence: CASSPLGAALSYEQYF. Supplemented by reference TRBV11-2 and TRBJ2-7, the full variable domain reads EAGVAQSPRYKIIEKRQSVAFWCNPISGHATLYWYQQILGQGPKLLIQFQNNGVVDDSQLPKDRFSAERLKGVDSTLKIQPAKLEDSAVYLCASSPLGAALSYEQYFGPGTRLTVT.

The CDR3 sequence is CASSYSIDVGYEQYF. The DNA for the CDR3 is TGTGCCAGCAGTTACTCGATTGACGTAGGATACGAGCAGTACTTC. The chain has TRBV6-5 and TRBJ2-7; D is unclear. This CDR3 has 15 amino acids. The V gene lost 0 bases and the J gene lost 4 bases, with 13 bases spanning the gap. Per germline, CDR1 MNHEY and CDR2 SVGAGI.

V usage is TRBV28 and J usage is TRBJ2-5, with TRBD2 matching 7 bases. CDR3 length: 16 residues. Looked up from germline, CDR1 is MDHEN and CDR2 is SYDVKM. V was pared by 3 bases and J by 2 bases, with 9 bases of the junction left unmatched. The CDR3: CASSLSLAAAQETQYF. CDR3 nucleotides: TGTGCCAGCAGTTTGAGCCTAGCGGCGGCGCAAGAGACCCAGTACTTC.

The chain uses TRBV7-2 and TRBJ2-7, with TRBD1 matching 7 bases. CDR1 is SGHTA, CDR2 FQGNSA, per germline. With 5 bases clipped from V and 4 bases from J, the junction kept 11 bases outside the gene matches. The CDR3 is made up of 15 amino acids. The DNA of the CDR3 is TGTGCCAGCAGCCCGACTCGACAGGGAGATTACGAGCAGTACTTC. Its protein is CASSPTRQGDYEQYF.

The chain links TRBV4-3 to TRBJ2-1; no clear D. The CDR3 covers 14 residues. Per the germline V gene, CDR1 is LGHNA and CDR2 is YSLEER. Deletions cut 0 bases from V and 3 bases from J, with 6 bases between. The CDR3, as DNA: TGCGCCAGCAGCCAAGAACTCAACTACAATGAGCAGTTCTTC. Its protein product is CASSQELNYNEQFF.

This rearrangement joins TRBV9 to TRBJ2-7; D is unresolved. Trimming took 0 bases from V and 2 from J, leaving 9 bases between them. The CDR3 has 14 amino acids. Germline V gene lookup returns CDR1 SGDLS and CDR2 YYNGEE. CDR3 in DNA: TGTGCCAGCAGCGTAGGGTCGGTCACCTACGAGCAGTACTTC. Protein sequence: CASSVGSVTYEQYF.

V is TRBV5-6 and J is TRBJ2-5; the D gene is possibly TRBD1 (5 bases). With 4 bases removed from V and 5 bases from J, the gap between germline ends came to 15 bases. Germline lookup yields CDR1 SGHDT and CDR2 YYEEEE. This CDR3 is built from 14 residues. Written as DNA, the CDR3 is TGTGCCAGCAGCGTGGAGCAGGGTTGGGAGACCCAGTACTTC. It yields the protein CASSVEQGWETQYF. Full variable domain (outside the CDR3, taken from reference TRBV5-6 and TRBJ2-5): DAGVTQSPTHLIKTRGQQVTLRCSPKSGHDTVSWYQQALGQGPQFIFQYYEEEERQRGNFPDRFSGHQFPNYSSELNVNALLLGDSALYLCASSVEQGWETQYFGPGTRLLVL.

Comments on this clone: At the DNA level, this CDR3 is encoded by other sequences in the same sample as well. This sequence joins TRBV28 and TRBJ1-1; D gene ambiguous. The V and J ends lost 3 bases and 4 bases respectively, with 9 bases between them. The CDR3 totals 13 residues. Germline CDR1 and CDR2: MDHEN and SYDVKM. The CDR3 DNA reads as TGTGCCAGCAGTTTTGGAGGGAGCACTGAAGCTTTCTTT. It is translated as CASSFGGSTEAFF. The full variable domain, in which reference TRBV28 and TRBJ1-1 provide the parts outside the CDR3, is DVKVTQSSRYLVKRTGEKVFLECVQDMDHENMFWYRQDPGLGLRLIYFSYDVKMKEKGDIPEGYSVSREKKERFSLILESASTNQTSMYLCASSFGGSTEAFFGQGTRLTVV.

This chain's CDR3 is CASFSGSSTYNEQFF. DNA for the CDR3: TGTGCCAGCTTTAGCGGGAGTAGTACCTACAATGAGCAGTTCTTC. This chain links TRBV27 with TRBJ2-1, with TRBD2 matching over 9 bases. CDR3 size: 15 residues. Trimming took 8 bases from V and 2 from J; bases not matched to a gene: 7. Germline lookup yields CDR1 MNHEY and CDR2 SMNVEV (reference sequence).